Below, one TCR beta chain is given with its context. Its antigen remains unknown. Alopecia areata patients had lesional scalp punch biopsies and peripheral blood taken from them. The sample originates from a study of CD8+ T cells in alopecia areata. Study overall: At a dose of 5 to 10 mg twice daily, oral tofacitinib was given to treated patients. Study results and limitations: Normal scalp had lower clonality than lesional scalp, with alopecia totalis/universalis lesions showing this most strongly. Against the mouse data, patients shared TCRs less clearly, possibly for HLA reasons.

Sequencing used cDNA as its template, made by extracting RNA and reverse transcribing it. Here immunoSEQ multiplex PCR was the method, and the copy in TCRdb shows in-frame clones only, minus some. Of some 170,000 clones listed, approximately 70% are singletons. The CDR3 covers 14 residues. The V segment lost 3 bases and the J segment 0 bases; nucleotides outside the gene matches: 4. Germline V lookup: CDR1 GTSNPN, CDR2 SVGIG (reference sequence). V gene TRBV30 combines with J gene TRBJ1-1, with TRBD1 matching 7 bases. This clonotype was sampled from a human donor with alopecia areata. This specimen consisted of CD8+ T cells sorted from blood, obtained at week 0. In DNA form, the CDR3 reads TGTGCCTGGAGAGGGGGCTGGATGAACACTGAAGCTTTCTTT. Encoded protein: CAWRGGWMNTEAFF.